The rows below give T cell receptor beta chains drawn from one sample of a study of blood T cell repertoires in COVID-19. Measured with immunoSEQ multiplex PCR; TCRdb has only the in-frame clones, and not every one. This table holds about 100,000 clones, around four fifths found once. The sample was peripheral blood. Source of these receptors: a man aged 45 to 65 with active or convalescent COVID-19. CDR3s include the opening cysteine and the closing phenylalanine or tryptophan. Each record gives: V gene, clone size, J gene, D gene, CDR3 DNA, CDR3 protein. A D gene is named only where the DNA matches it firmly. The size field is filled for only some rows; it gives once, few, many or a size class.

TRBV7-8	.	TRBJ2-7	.	TGTGCCAGCAGCTTAGGGAGGGGGGGGCGCCGTAGCGACGAGCAGTACTTC	CASSLGRGGRRSDEQYF
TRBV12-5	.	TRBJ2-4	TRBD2	TGTGCTAGTGGTTCCAGCGGGAGAAACATTCAGTACTTC	CASGSSGRNIQYF
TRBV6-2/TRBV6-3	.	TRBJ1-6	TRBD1	TGTGCCAGCAGTCTACAGCGGACAGGGTATTCACCCCTCCACTTT	CASSLQRTGYSPLHF
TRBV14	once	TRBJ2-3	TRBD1	TGTGCCAGCAGCCATTACCGGGACAGGGGGACAGATACGCAGTATTTT	CASSHYRDRGTDTQYF
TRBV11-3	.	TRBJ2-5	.	TGTGCCAGCAGCCCAAGGTTTGGGGCTCAAGGATCGGAGGAGACCCAGTACTTC	CASSPRFGAQGSEETQYF
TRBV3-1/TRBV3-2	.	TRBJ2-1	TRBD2	TGTGCCAGCAGTTTCCTAGCGGGAGGTCAGGTTGAGCAGTTCTTC	CASSFLAGGQVEQFF
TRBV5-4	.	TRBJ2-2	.	TGTGCCAGCAATCAGCGGCCCTCCGGGGAGCTGTTTTTT	CASNQRPSGELFF
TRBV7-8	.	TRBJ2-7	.	TGTGCCAGCAGTGAACCCGGTCAAGGACAACCTTATTACGAGCAGTACTTC	CASSEPGQGQPYYEQYF
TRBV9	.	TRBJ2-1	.	TGTGCCAGCGGGCCCATTCTTGGTCCCTACAATGAGCAGTTCTTC	CASGPILGPYNEQFF
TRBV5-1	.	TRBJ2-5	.	TGCGCCAGCAGCTTGGGTGTAGTCTCCCAAGAGACCCAGTACTTC	CASSLGVVSQETQYF
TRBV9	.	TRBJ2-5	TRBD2	TGTGCCAGCAGCGTAGTGGCGGGAGGCGGAGAGACCCAGTACTTC	CASSVVAGGGETQYF
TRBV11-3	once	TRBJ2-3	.	TGTGCCAGCAGCTCCAGGTACGGCGCAGATACGCAGTATTTT	CASSSRYGADTQYF
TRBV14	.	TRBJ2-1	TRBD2	TGTGCCAGCAGCCCGATAGCGGGAGGGTACTACAATGAGCAGTTCTTC	CASSPIAGGYYNEQFF
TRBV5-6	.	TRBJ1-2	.	TGTGCCAGCAGCTTGGCCGGCTACAGGCGCTATGGCTACACCTTC	CASSLAGYRRYGYTF
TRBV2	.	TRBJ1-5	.	TGTGCCAGCAGTGTCCAACAGGGCCAGAATCAGCCCCAGCATTTT	CASSVQQGQNQPQHF
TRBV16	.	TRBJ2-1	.	TGTGCCAGCAGCCAACGGGACTTAGCGTACAATGAGCAGTTCTTC	CASSQRDLAYNEQFF
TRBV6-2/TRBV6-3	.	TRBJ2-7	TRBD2	TGTGCCAGCAGTTACTCGAGGGTGGGGGGGTTCTCCTACGAGCAGTACTTC	CASSYSRVGGFSYEQYF
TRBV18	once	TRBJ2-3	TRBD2	TGTGCCAGCTCACCACCCCCCGGGGGGGCGGAAGATAGCACAGATACGCAGTATTTT	CASSPPPGGAEDSTDTQYF
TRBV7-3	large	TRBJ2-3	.	TGTGCCAGCAGCTCCCGGAGCCCCCCAGATACGCAGTATTTT	CASSSRSPPDTQYF
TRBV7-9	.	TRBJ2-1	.	TGTGCCAGCAGCCCAAAAGGAGCCTCCTACAATGAGCAGTTCTTC	CASSPKGASYNEQFF
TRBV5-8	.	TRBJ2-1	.	TGTGCCAGCAGCTTCAGGCGGGACTCCTACAATGAGCAGTTCTTC	CASSFRRDSYNEQFF
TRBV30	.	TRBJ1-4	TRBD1	TGTGCCTGGAGGCGGACAGGAGCGAATGAAAAACTGTTTTTT	CAWRRTGANEKLFF
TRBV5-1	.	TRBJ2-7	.	TGCGCCAGCAGCCCTCAGGGATTTTCCTACGAGCAGTACTTC	CASSPQGFSYEQYF
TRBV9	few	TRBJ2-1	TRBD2	TGTGCCAGCAGTGGAACTAGCGGGAACCTATACAATGAGCAGTTCTTC	CASSGTSGNLYNEQFF
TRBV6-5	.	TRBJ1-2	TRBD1	TGTGCCAGCAGTTACTTGCGACAGGGTAACTATGGCTACACCTTC	CASSYLRQGNYGYTF
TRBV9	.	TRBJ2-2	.	TGTGCCAGCACCGACAGACTTAACGCCGGGGAGCTGTTTTTT	CASTDRLNAGELFF
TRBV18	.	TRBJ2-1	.	TGTGCCAGCTCACCATCACGGGATACGGATGAGCAGTTCTTC	CASSPSRDTDEQFF
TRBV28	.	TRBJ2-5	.	TGTGCCAGCTCATCGCCAGGGCAAGAGACCCAGTACTTC	CASSSPGQETQYF
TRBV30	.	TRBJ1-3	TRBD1	TGTGCCTGGAGTGGCCTGACAGGGGGCGCGAACACCATATATTTT	CAWSGLTGGANTIYF
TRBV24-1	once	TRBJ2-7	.	TGTGCCACCAGTGATTTCAAGGTCCGCGCGGGCGAGCAGTACTTC	CATSDFKVRAGEQYF
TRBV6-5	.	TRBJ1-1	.	TGTGCCAGCAGTCCCCGCGCGACTATGAACACTGAAGCTTTCTTT	CASSPRATMNTEAFF
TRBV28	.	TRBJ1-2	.	TGTGCCAGCAGTTTACTAGGCAGGGGATATAACTATGGCTACACCTTC	CASSLLGRGYNYGYTF
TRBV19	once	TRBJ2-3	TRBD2	TGTGCCAGTAGTCCTAGCGGGAGGGCCGAAGATACGCAGTATTTT	CASSPSGRAEDTQYF
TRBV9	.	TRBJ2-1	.	TGTGCCAGCAGCGAATTCCCCAGAGGTAGCGGTTACAATGAGCAGTTCTTC	CASSEFPRGSGYNEQFF
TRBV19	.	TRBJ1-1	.	TGTGCCAGTAGTAGAGAGTCGACAGTCAGGACTGAAGCTTTCTTT	CASSRESTVRTEAFF
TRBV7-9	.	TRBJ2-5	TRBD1	TGTGCCAGCAGCCCCACCACCGGGACAGCTCCGGAGACCCAGTACTTC	CASSPTTGTAPETQYF
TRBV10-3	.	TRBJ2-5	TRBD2	TGTGCCATCAGTGGGTCGCGGGAGGGCCTCCAAGAGACCCAGTACTTC	CAISGSREGLQETQYF
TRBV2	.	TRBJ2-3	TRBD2	TGTGCCAGCAAAATGGGAGGGAGCACAGATACGCAGTATTTT	CASKMGGSTDTQYF
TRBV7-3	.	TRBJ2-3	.	TGTGCCAGCAGCGCCCGGGGCACAGATACGCAGTATTTT	CASSARGTDTQYF
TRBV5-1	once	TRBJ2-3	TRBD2	TGCGCCAGCAGCTTGGAGCTGACTAGCAAGGGTCCAGATACGCAGTATTTT	CASSLELTSKGPDTQYF
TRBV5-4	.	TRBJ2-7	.	TGTGCCAGCAGCTTAGGAGGGCAGTTAAACGAGCAGTACTTC	CASSLGGQLNEQYF
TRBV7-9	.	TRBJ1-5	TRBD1	TGTGCCAGCAGCTTAATGGGACAGGGCCAGCATTTT	CASSLMGQGQHF
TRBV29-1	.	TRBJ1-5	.	TGCAGCGTGCGGGAGAATAGCAATCAGCCCCAGCATTTT	CSVRENSNQPQHF
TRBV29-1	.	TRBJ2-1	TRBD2	TGCAGCGTTGTTAGCGGGAGCTCCTACAATGAGCAGTTCTTC	CSVVSGSSYNEQFF
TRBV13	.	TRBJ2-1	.	TGTGCCAGCAGCCAACAGGGGGCTAGCGGGGGCAATGAGCAGTTCTTC	CASSQQGASGGNEQFF
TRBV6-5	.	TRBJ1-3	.	TGTGCCAGCAGTTTTTACAGGGCTGGGAACACCATATATTTT	CASSFYRAGNTIYF
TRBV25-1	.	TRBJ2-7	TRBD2	TGTGCCAGCATTACCGGGACTAGAGAGTCTTACGAGCAGTACTTC	CASITGTRESYEQYF
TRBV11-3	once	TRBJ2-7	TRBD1	TGTGCCAGCAGCCTATACAGGGGCGGCTCCTACGAGCAGTACTTC	CASSLYRGGSYEQYF
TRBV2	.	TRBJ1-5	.	TGTGCCAGCAGTCCAGGGGTTAATCAGCCCCAGCATTTT	CASSPGVNQPQHF
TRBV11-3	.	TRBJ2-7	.	TGTGCCAGCAGCCTAGGGGGGCAGGGCAGAGGCGAGCAGTACTTC	CASSLGGQGRGEQYF
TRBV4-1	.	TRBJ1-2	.	TGCGCCAGCAGCCAAGATCTCAGGGGCGTCAGCTATGGCTACACCTTC	CASSQDLRGVSYGYTF
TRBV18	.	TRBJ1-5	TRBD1	TGTGCCAGCTCAAACCGGGACAGGGGATACAATCAGCCCCAGCATTTT	CASSNRDRGYNQPQHF
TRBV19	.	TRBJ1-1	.	TGTGCCAGTAGTATGAGCGCGGGAGGGGGCACTGAAGCTTTCTTT	CASSMSAGGGTEAFF
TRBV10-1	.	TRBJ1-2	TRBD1	TGCGCCAGCAGTGAGAGGGACAGGGCTTTAGGGGGTGGCTACACCTTC	CASSERDRALGGGYTF
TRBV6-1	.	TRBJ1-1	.	TGTGCCAGCATAGGGGCCGAGAACACTGAAGCTTTCTTT	CASIGAENTEAFF
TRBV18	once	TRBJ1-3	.	TGTGCCAGCTCACCAACGCTTCTAGGATCTGGAAACACCATATATTTT	CASSPTLLGSGNTIYF
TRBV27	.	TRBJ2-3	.	TGTGCCAGCAGTTTTAATGGGCCTGCAGATACGCAGTATTTT	CASSFNGPADTQYF
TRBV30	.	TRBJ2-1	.	TGTGCCTGGAGTGGGGAACGGACTTCGATTTCCTACAATGAGCAGTTCTTC	CAWSGERTSISYNEQFF
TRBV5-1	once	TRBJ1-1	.	TGCGCCAGCAGTTTCGGAGTCGACGCCCCTGAAGCTTTCTTT	CASSFGVDAPEAFF